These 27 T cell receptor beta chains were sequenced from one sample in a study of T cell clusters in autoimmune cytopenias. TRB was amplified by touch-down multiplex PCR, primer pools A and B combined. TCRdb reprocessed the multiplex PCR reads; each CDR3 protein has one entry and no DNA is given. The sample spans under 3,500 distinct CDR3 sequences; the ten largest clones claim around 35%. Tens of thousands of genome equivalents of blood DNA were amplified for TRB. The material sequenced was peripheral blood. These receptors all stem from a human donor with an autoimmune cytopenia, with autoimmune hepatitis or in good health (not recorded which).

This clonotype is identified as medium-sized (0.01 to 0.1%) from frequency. The CDR3 here is CSVEGQKYEQYF. The J gene is TRBJ2-7, the V gene TRBV29-1; the D call from TCRdb, TRBD1, cannot be confirmed without DNA. This CDR3 is 12 amino acids long. Germline CDR1 reads SQVTM; CDR2 reads ANQGSEA.

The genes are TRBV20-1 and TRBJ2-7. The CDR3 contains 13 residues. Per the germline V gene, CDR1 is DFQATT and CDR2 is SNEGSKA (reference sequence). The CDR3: CSAQDRSSYEQYF.

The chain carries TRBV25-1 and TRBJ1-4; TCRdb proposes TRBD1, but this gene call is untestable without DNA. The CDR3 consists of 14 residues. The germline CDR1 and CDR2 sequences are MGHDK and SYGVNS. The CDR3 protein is CASSEAGSGEKLFF.

CDR3 region: CSAREIPDRNSPLHF. V is TRBV20-1 and J is TRBJ1-6; TCRdb calls TRBD1, which cannot be checked without DNA. This CDR3 has 15 amino acids. Per germline, CDR1 DFQATT and CDR2 SNEGSKA (reference sequence).

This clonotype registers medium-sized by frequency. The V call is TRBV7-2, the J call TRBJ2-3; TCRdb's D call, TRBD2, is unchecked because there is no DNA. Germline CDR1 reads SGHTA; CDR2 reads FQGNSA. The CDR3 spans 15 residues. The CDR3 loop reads CASSFSGRSPDTQYF.

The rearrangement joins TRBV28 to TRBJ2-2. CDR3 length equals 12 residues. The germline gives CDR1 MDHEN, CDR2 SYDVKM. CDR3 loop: CASSFYTGELFF.

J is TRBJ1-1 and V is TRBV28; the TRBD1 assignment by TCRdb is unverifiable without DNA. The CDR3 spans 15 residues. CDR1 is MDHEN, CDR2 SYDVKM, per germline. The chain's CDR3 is CASSLRAVLNTEAFF.

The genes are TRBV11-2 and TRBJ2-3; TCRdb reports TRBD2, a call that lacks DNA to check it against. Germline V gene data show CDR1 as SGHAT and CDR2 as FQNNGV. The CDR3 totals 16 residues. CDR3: CASSLGTSGYTDTQYF.

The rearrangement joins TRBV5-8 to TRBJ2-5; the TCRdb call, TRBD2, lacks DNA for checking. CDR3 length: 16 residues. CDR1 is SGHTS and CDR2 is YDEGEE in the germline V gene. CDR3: CASSHGLAGGSETQYF.

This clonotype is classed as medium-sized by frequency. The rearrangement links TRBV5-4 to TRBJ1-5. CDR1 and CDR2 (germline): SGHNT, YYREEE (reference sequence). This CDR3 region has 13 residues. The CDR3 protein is CASSLGLSQPQHF.

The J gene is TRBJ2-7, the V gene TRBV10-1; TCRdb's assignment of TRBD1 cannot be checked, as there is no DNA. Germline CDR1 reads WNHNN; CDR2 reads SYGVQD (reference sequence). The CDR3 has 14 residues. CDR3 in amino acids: CASSDGTAFYEQYF.

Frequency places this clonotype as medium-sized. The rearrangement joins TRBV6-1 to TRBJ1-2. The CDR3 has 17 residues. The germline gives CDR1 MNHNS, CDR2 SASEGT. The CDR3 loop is CASSDVAVGQLIYGYTF.

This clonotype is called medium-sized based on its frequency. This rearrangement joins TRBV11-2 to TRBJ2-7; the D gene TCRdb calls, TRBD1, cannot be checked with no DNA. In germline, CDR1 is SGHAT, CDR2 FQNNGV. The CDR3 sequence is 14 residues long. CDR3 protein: CASSFGGGGYEQYF.

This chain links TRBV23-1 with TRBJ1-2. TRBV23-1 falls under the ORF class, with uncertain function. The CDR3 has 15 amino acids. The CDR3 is CASSEGDPKDYGYTF.

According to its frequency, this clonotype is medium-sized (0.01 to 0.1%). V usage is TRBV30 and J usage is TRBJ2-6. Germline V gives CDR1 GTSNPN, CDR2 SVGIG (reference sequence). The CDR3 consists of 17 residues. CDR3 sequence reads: CAWSVLRISSGANVLTF.

The CDR3: CSASKREISYEQYF. The chain recombines TRBV20-1 with TRBJ2-7; the D gene TCRdb calls, TRBD2, cannot be checked with no DNA. Per the germline V gene, CDR1 is DFQATT and CDR2 is SNEGSKA (reference sequence). CDR3 length equals 14 residues.

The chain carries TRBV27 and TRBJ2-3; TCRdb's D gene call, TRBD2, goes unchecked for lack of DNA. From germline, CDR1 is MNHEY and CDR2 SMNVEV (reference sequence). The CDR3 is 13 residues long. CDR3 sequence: CASSPTSEDTQYF.

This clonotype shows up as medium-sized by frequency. The CDR3 loop is CAISEGRTSGNTIYF. The V and J genes are TRBV10-3 and TRBJ1-3; TCRdb's D call of TRBD1 is untestable without DNA. The CDR3 runs to 15 residues. Germline CDR1 is ENHRY and CDR2 is SYGVKD.

The CDR3 sequence is CASSLVGGGFYNEQFF. The genes are TRBV7-9 and TRBJ2-1; as DNA is missing, the TRBD2 call by TCRdb cannot be tested. This CDR3 region has 16 residues. Germline values: CDR1 SEHNR, CDR2 FQNEAQ (reference sequence). The full variable domain, rest sourced from reference TRBV7-9 and TRBJ2-1, is DTGVSQNPRHKITKRGQNVTFRCDPISEHNRLYWYRQTLGQGPEFLTYFQNEAQLEKSRLLSDRFSAERPKGSFSTLEIQRTEQGDSAMYLCASSLVGGGFYNEQFFGPGTRLTVL.

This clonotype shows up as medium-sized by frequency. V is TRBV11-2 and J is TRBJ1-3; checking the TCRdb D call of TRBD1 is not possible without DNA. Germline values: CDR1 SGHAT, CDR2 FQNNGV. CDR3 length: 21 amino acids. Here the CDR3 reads CASSTRDRGPSAASSGNTIYF.

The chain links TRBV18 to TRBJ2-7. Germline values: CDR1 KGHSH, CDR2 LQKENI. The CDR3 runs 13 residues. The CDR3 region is CASSPGQIYEQYF.

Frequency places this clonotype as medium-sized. CDR3 sequence: CASSYSGADSTEAFF. This sequence joins TRBV6-5 and TRBJ1-1; TCRdb designates TRBD1, a call that cannot be tested without DNA. The CDR3 extends over 15 amino acids. Germline-derived CDR1 and CDR2 are MNHEY and SVGAGI.

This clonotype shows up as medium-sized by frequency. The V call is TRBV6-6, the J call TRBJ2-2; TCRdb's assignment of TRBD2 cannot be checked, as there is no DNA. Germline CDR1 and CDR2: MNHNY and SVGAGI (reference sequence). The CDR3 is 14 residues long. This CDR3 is CASRASEWAGELFF.

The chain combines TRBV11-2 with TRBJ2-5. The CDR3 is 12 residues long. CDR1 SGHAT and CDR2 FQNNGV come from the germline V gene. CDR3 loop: CASSLTPTTQYF.

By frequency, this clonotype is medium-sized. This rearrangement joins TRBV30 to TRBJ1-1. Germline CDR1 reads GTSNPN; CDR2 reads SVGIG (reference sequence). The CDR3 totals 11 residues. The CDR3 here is CAWSVGWGAFF.

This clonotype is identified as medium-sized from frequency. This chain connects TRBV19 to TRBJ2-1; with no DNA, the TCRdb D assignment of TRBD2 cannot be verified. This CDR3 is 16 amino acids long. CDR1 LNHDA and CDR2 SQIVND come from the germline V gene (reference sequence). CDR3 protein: CASRTVSGRNYNEQFF.

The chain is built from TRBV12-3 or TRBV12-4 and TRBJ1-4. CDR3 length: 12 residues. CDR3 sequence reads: CASGERTEKLFF.